The source of this T cell receptor beta chain is a study of blood T cell repertoires in COVID-19. Study-level information: The United States, Italy and Spain were the sources of the acute and convalescent COVID-19 samples. PBMCs, B-cell-depleted T cells, or T cells were the source of the cDNA or gDNA that made up the material.

In the authors' methods: It was from reference gene primer amplification that nucleated cell counts were estimated. The table came from immunoSEQ multiplex PCR; TCRdb's copy has only in-frame clones and leaves some out. V and J calls and clone size are given by that table; D and trimming were obtained from the DNA. The sample holds some 61,000 clones; roughly nine tenths are singletons and the top ten take 1.6%. The sequence derives from a man in his 60s with acute or convalescent COVID-19. Sample: peripheral blood.

CDR3: CASSLGRQGIVQPQHF. CDR3 nucleotide sequence: TGCGCCAGCAGCTTGGGGAGACAGGGGATAGTGCAGCCCCAGCATTTT. The genes are TRBV5-1 and TRBJ1-5; 8 nucleotides align to TRBD1. Looked up from germline, CDR1 is SGHRS and CDR2 is YFSETQ. With 0 bases clipped from V and 7 bases from J, the junction kept 9 bases outside the gene matches. The length of the CDR3 is 16 residues.